These 19 T cell receptor beta chains share one sample of origin, sequenced in a study of T cell responses to AZD1222 COVID-19 vaccine. The assay was immunoSEQ multiplex PCR, and TCRdb's table has in-frame clones only and misses some. Of about 160,000 clones listed, roughly nine tenths are singletons. The sequencing used peripheral blood, collected on day 0 of AZD1222 vaccination. These receptors were collected from an adult in good health.

The chain recombines TRBV2 with TRBJ1-1, with D perhaps matching TRBD1 (6 bases). Germline assignment: CDR1 SNHLY and CDR2 FYNNEI. The CDR3 spans 12 residues. With 7 bases removed from V and 3 bases from J, the gap between germline ends came to 9 bases. The CDR3 spells CASKGDYTEAFF. CDR3 nucleotide sequence: TGTGCCAGCAAGGGGGATTACACTGAAGCTTTCTTT.

The chain joins TRBV2 to TRBJ1-2; no clear D. V dropped 4 bases and J dropped 1 base, with 7 bases sitting between them. Per germline, CDR1 SNHLY and CDR2 FYNNEI. This CDR3 comprises 13 residues. The CDR3 here is CASSGGLNYGYTF. Written as DNA, the CDR3 is TGTGCCAGCAGTGGAGGGCTTAACTATGGCTACACCTTC. Supplemented by reference TRBV2 and TRBJ1-2, the full variable domain reads EPEVTQTPSHQVTQMGQEVILRCVPISNHLYFYWYRQILGQKVEFLVSFYNNEISEKSEIFDDQFSVERPDGSNFTLKIRSTKLEDSAMYFCASSGGLNYGYTFGSGTRLTVV.

The table lists this clone with a count of one. The chain employs TRBV20-1 and TRBJ2-3; the D gene is possibly TRBD2 (5 bases). The CDR3 is 11 amino acids. Per the germline V gene, CDR1 is DFQATT and CDR2 is SNEGSKA (reference sequence). The V gene lost 5 bases and the J gene lost 7 bases, with 10 bases spanning the gap. The CDR3 reads CSARGENTQYF. The CDR3 DNA sequence: TGCAGTGCTCGTGGGGAGAATACGCAGTATTTT.

The chain combines TRBV7-9 with TRBJ1-1; D is undetermined. Trimming cost V 5 bases and J 1 base, with 2 bases left between them. Germline CDR1 reads SEHNR; CDR2 reads FQNEAQ (reference sequence). The CDR3 spans 11 residues. The CDR3 DNA follows: TGTGCCAGCAGCGCGAACACTGAAGCTTTCTTT. Its translation is CASSANTEAFF. The full variable domain, completed using reference TRBV7-9 and TRBJ1-1, is DTGVSQNPRHKITKRGQNVTFRCDPISEHNRLYWYRQTLGQGPEFLTYFQNEAQLEKSRLLSDRFSAERPKGSFSTLEIQRTEQGDSAMYLCASSANTEAFFGQGTRLTVV.

The chain uses TRBV19 and TRBJ2-7; 10 positions match TRBD1. The germline gives CDR1 LNHDA, CDR2 SQIVND (reference sequence). The CDR3 has 14 residues. The ends lost 9 bases at V and 3 bases at J; junction bases unmatched: 8. The CDR3 loop reads CASSPGTGDYEQYF. CDR3 sequence (DNA): TGTGCCAGCAGTCCCGGGACAGGGGACTACGAGCAGTACTTC.

The chain recombines TRBV6-2 or TRBV6-3 with TRBJ1-6; no clear D gene. V was pared by 0 bases and J by 7 bases, with 19 bases between. The CDR3 runs 18 residues. Germline CDR1 and CDR2: MNHEY and SVGEGT. This CDR3 reads CASSYSMVTETSNSPLHF. CDR3 bases: TGTGCCAGCAGTTACTCGATGGTCACAGAGACTAGCAATTCACCCCTCCACTTT.

In DNA form, the CDR3 reads TGTGCCAGCAGTGATACCGGGACAGGGGGCTTGAGCAATCAGCCCCAGCATTTT. It is translated as CASSDTGTGGLSNQPQHF. This chain joins TRBV7-9 and TRBJ1-5; 12 bases are a match to TRBD1. V dropped 6 bases and J dropped 1; count of bases not matched to a gene: 10. Germline V gene sequence: CDR1 SEHNR, CDR2 FQNEAQ (reference sequence). The CDR3 length is 18 residues. Together with reference TRBV7-9 and TRBJ1-5, the CDR3 gives the full variable domain: DTGVSQNPRHKITKRGQNVTFRCDPISEHNRLYWYRQTLGQGPEFLTYFQNEAQLEKSRLLSDRFSAERPKGSFSTLEIQRTEQGDSAMYLCASSDTGTGGLSNQPQHFGDGTRLSIL.

The gene calls are TRBV5-6 and TRBJ1-1, with 7 bases matching TRBD1. This CDR3 region has 14 residues. The germline gives CDR1 SGHDT, CDR2 YYEEEE. The junction had 9 bases not matched to a gene; V was cut back by 5 bases and J by 5 bases. Here the CDR3 DNA reads TGTGCCAGCAGGGGTGACAGGGTGCTTACTGAAGCTTTCTTT. Encoded protein: CASRGDRVLTEAFF.

The chain has TRBV28 and TRBJ1-1; D may be TRBD1 (6 bases). The ends were cut back, 3 bases at V and 0 bases at J, with 14 bases in the middle. The CDR3 extends over 16 amino acids. Germline V gene data show CDR1 as MDHEN and CDR2 as SYDVKM. CDR3 in DNA: TGTGCCAGCAGTTTTCCTAAGACAGGACTGAACACTGAAGCTTTCTTT. Protein product: CASSFPKTGLNTEAFF.

The genes are TRBV7-9 and TRBJ1-5, with D unresolved. Per germline, CDR1 SEHNR and CDR2 FQNEAQ (reference sequence). Trimming took 6 bases from V and 4 from J, leaving 7 bases between them. The CDR3 consists of 12 residues. The CDR3 DNA sequence: TGTGCCAGCAGGGTGGGTAATCAGCCCCAGCATTTT. Amino acids: CASRVGNQPQHF.

This chain connects TRBV7-9 to TRBJ2-7; D is unclear. The CDR3 has 12 residues. V was shortened by 5 bases and J by 0 bases, with 5 bases between the two germline ends. The germline V gene encodes CDR1 SEHNR and CDR2 FQNEAQ (reference sequence). CDR3 sequence (DNA): TGTGCCAGCAGCCTGAGCTCCTACGAGCAGTACTTC. Translation: CASSLSSYEQYF.

This sequence joins TRBV10-3 and TRBJ2-3; no clear D. V lost 3 bases and J 4 bases, leaving 20 bases between the germline ends. CDR1 ENHRY and CDR2 SYGVKD come from the germline V gene. The CDR3 spans 17 residues. CDR3 region: CAISDNGQHNKADTQYF. CDR3 DNA sequence: TGTGCCATCAGTGACAACGGCCAGCACAACAAGGCAGATACGCAGTATTTT.

The rearrangement joins TRBV7-6 to TRBJ2-3, with D maybe TRBD2 (6 bases). CDR1 SGHVS and CDR2 FNYEAQ come from the germline V gene. The CDR3 runs 16 residues. V lost 2 bases, J lost 2 bases, and 14 bases lay in between. The CDR3 loop reads CASSLRSAGITDTQYF. The CDR3 nucleotides are TGTGCCAGCAGCTTACGGTCGGCGGGAATCACAGATACGCAGTATTTT. Combining the CDR3 with reference TRBV7-6 and TRBJ2-3 gives the whole variable domain GAGVSQSPRYKVTKRGQDVALRCDPISGHVSLYWYRQALGQGPEFLTYFNYEAQQDKSGLPNDRFSAERPEGSISTLTIQRTEQRDSAMYRCASSLRSAGITDTQYFGPGTRLTVL.

This clone appeared a few times. The genes are TRBV19 and TRBJ2-1; 7 bases match TRBD2. From germline, CDR1 is LNHDA and CDR2 SQIVND (reference sequence). The CDR3 is 13 residues long. V dropped 3 bases and J dropped 4; count of bases not matched to a gene: 0. In DNA form, the CDR3 reads TGTGCCAGTAGTATGGGAGGGTACAATGAGCAGTTCTTC. Amino acids: CASSMGGYNEQFF.

The V and J genes are TRBV19 and TRBJ2-3; 9 nucleotides match TRBD2. This CDR3 has 17 residues. Per the germline V gene, CDR1 is LNHDA and CDR2 is SQIVND (reference sequence). The junction had 10 bases not matched to a gene; V was cut back by 1 base and J by 5 bases. The CDR3, as DNA: TGTGCCAGTAGTATAGCCCCGGGACTAGCCGCAGGAGATACGCAGTATTTT. Translating gives CASSIAPGLAAGDTQYF.

This clone was detected a few times. V and J are TRBV30 and TRBJ1-1; D not certain. CDR1 GTSNPN and CDR2 SVGIG come from the germline V gene (reference sequence). The V end was cut by 0 bases, the J end by 0 bases, with 17 bases between. The CDR3 runs 17 residues. The DNA for the CDR3 is TGTGCCTGGAGTGTAGTCTCTGCAGGAGGGTTGAACACTGAAGCTTTCTTT. Its translation is CAWSVVSAGGLNTEAFF.

The V and J genes are TRBV24-1 and TRBJ1-4; maybe TRBD1 (5 bases). Germline lookup yields CDR1 KGHDR and CDR2 SFDVKD. The length of the CDR3 is 14 residues. Trimming shortened V by 5 bases and J by 6 bases, and 12 bases separated the two germline ends. Here the CDR3 DNA reads TGTGCCACCAGTGCCAGGGAGGAAGATGAAAAACTGTTTTTT. It is translated as CATSAREEDEKLFF.

J is TRBJ2-7 and V is TRBV7-6, with D maybe TRBD2 (6 bases). Trimming removed 5 bases from V and 2 bases from J, with 16 bases in between. This CDR3 contains 15 residues. Per the germline V gene, CDR1 is SGHVS and CDR2 is FNYEAQ. The CDR3 is CASSDTPERAYEQYV. The CDR3 nucleotides read TGTGCCAGCAGCGATACACCCGAGCGGGCCTACGAGCAGTACGTC.

The CDR3 bases are TGTGCCAGCAGCTTATTCCCCCGTGGGACTGCCCGCTACGAGCAGTACGTC. Translating it yields CASSLFPRGTARYEQYV. The chain uses TRBV7-6 and TRBJ2-7, with D perhaps TRBD2 (6 bases). The CDR3 is 17 residues long. Trimming removed 2 bases from V and 3 bases from J, with 20 bases in between. CDR1 SGHVS and CDR2 FNYEAQ come from the germline V gene.